This entry features one TCR beta chain sequence. Enrolment of Seattle patients took place during active infection, and they were followed longitudinally. This CDR3 comprises 16 residues. The germline gives CDR1 SGHRS, CDR2 YFSETQ. V dropped 5 bases and J dropped 9 bases, with 21 bases sitting between them. The data stem from a study of blood T cell repertoires in COVID-19. In the study overall: Samples came from the United States, Italy and Spain, spanning acute and convalescent COVID-19. In each case, the material was cDNA or gDNA derived from T cells, B-cell-depleted T cells, or PBMCs.

Authors' methods: Amplification of reference gene primers was used by the study to estimate nucleated cell counts. Only in-frame clones appear in the TCRdb table, and some are missing; sequencing was by immunoSEQ multiplex PCR. For V, J and clone size, that table is used; D and trimming come from the DNA. The sample consists of fewer than 450,000 clones, approximately 90% of them appearing once. The V call is TRBV5-1, the J call TRBJ1-6; D gene ambiguous. Sequencing input: peripheral blood. The TCR originated in a woman in her forties or fifties with COVID-19, enrolled during active disease. Here the CDR3 DNA reads TGCGCCAGCAGTCTCAGATCGACCGACGGGATTTCACCCCTCCACTTT. It translates to CASSLRSTDGISPLHF. The whole variable domain, remainder taken from reference TRBV5-1 and TRBJ1-6, is KAGVTQTPRYLIKTRGQQVTLSCSPISGHRSVSWYQQTPGQGLQFLFEYFSETQRNKGNFPGRFSGRQFSNSRSEMNVSTLELGDSALYLCASSLRSTDGISPLHFGNGTRLTVT.